This T cell receptor (beta chain) comes out of a study of T cell responses to AZD1222 COVID-19 vaccine. General study findings and limits: Spike as a whole was targeted by vaccine-associated CD4 TCRs, dominant at 160-218 and 743-854. The sample set comprised mostly white British donors with more females, and clonal diversity was possibly underestimated. The study found Spike-specific TCR breadth and depth rose after two AZD1222 doses.

The V gene's germline CDR1 is LGHNT and CDR2 FRNRAP. The CDR3 contains 14 residues. The junction had 0 bases not matched to a gene; V was cut back by 1 base and J by 4 bases. Clones were sequenced by immunoSEQ multiplex PCR, and TCRdb holds only the in-frame ones, with some missing. The sample comprises about 150,000 clones, about nine tenths of which are singletons, and under 2.5% rests with the top ten. To note about this clone: As yet, its antigen is unknown.

Here the sequenced sample was peripheral blood, taken on day 0 of AZD1222 vaccination. The chain links TRBV12-5 to TRBJ2-2, with 7 bases that match TRBD1. The source is an adult in good health. Here the CDR3 reads CASGLGQGTGELFF. The CDR3 bases are TGTGCTAGTGGTTTGGGACAGGGCACCGGGGAGCTGTTTTTT.